Given below is one T cell receptor (beta chain) in context. This record comes from a study of blood T cell repertoires in COVID-19. Living in 24 US areas, the participants were between about 18 and 100 years of age. The study assigned cohorts using participant-reported clinical history. In Cohort 3, a recovered donor had either two negative PCRs, clearance, or symptom resolution. This CDR3 spans 16 amino acids. The germline V gene encodes CDR1 SGDLS and CDR2 YYNGEE. Between the trimmed V and J ends, which lost 2 bases and 2 bases, there was a span of 13 bases. Here immunoSEQ multiplex PCR was the method, and the copy in TCRdb shows in-frame clones only, minus some. The data contain roughly 290,000 clones, 80% to 90% of them singletons.

Sequenced material: PBMCs or T cells enriched from blood (not recorded which). This TCR was recovered from a man in his thirties or forties who had recovered from COVID-19. J is TRBJ2-2 and V is TRBV9, with D tentatively TRBD1 (5 bases). CDR3 nucleotide sequence: TGTGCCAGCAGCGTCCTGTCTGGGGCCAACACCGGGGAGCTGTTTTTT. It yields the protein CASSVLSGANTGELFF.